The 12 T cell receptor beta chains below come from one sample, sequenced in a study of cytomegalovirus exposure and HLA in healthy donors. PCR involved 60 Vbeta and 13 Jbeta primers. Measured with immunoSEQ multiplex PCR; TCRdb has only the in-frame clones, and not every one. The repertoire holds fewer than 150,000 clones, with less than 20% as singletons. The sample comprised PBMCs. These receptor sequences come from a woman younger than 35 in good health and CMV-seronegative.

In DNA form, the CDR3 reads TGTGCCAGCAGCTTAGTCGGGGCGGGAGGCCTCTACGAGCAGTACTTC. Its protein product is CASSLVGAGGLYEQYF. This chain uses TRBV7-9 with TRBJ2-7, with 8 bases identical to TRBD2. Trimming removed 1 base from V and 3 bases from J; junction bases left unmatched: 8. Germline assignment: CDR1 SEHNR and CDR2 FQNEAQ (reference sequence). This CDR3 region has 16 residues.

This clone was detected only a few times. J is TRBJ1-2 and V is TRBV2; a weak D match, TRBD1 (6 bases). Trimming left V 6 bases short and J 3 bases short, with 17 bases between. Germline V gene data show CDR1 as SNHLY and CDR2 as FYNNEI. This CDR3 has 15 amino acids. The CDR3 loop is CASRGTSAGYYGYTF. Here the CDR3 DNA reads TGTGCCAGCAGAGGGACATCAGCTGGTTACTATGGCTACACCTTC.

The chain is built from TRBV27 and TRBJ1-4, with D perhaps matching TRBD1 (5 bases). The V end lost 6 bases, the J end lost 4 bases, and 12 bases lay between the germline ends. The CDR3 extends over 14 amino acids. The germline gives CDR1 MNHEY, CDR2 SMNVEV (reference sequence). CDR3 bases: TGTGCCAGCAGCCCCTACCAGGGTAATGAAAAACTGTTTTTT. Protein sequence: CASSPYQGNEKLFF.

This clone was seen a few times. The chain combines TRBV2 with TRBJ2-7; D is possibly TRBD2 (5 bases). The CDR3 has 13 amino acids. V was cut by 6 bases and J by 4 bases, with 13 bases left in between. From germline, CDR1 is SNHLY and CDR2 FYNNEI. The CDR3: CASSRRGNYEQYF. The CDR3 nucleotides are TGTGCCAGCAGCCGCCGGGGAAATTACGAGCAGTACTTC.

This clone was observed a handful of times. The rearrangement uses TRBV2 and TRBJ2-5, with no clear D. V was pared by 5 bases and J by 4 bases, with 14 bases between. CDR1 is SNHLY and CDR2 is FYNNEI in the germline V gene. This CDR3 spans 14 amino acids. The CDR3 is CASSFSPGGETQYF. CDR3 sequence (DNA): TGTGCCAGCAGTTTTAGTCCCGGCGGAGAGACCCAGTACTTC.

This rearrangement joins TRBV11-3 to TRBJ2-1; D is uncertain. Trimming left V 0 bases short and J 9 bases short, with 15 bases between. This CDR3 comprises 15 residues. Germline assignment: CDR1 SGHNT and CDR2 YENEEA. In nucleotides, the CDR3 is TGTGCCAGCAGCTTAGATATCGCCCCGAGGCGTGAGCAGTTCTTC. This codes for CASSLDIAPRREQFF. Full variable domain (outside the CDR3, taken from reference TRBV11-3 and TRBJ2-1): EAGVVQSPRYKIIEKKQPVAFWCNPISGHNTLYWYLQNLGQGPELLIRYENEEAVDDSQLPKDRFSAERLKGVDSTLKIQPAELGDSAVYLCASSLDIAPRREQFFGPGTRLTVL.

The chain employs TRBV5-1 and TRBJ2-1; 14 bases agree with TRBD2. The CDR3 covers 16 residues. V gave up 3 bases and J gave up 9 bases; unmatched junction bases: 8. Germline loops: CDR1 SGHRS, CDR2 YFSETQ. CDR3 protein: CASSWGGTSGSLEQFF. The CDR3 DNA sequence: TGCGCCAGCAGCTGGGGAGGGACTAGCGGGAGTCTTGAGCAGTTCTTC. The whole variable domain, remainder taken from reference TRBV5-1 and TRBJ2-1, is KAGVTQTPRYLIKTRGQQVTLSCSPISGHRSVSWYQQTPGQGLQFLFEYFSETQRNKGNFPGRFSGRQFSNSRSEMNVSTLELGDSALYLCASSWGGTSGSLEQFFGPGTRLTVL.

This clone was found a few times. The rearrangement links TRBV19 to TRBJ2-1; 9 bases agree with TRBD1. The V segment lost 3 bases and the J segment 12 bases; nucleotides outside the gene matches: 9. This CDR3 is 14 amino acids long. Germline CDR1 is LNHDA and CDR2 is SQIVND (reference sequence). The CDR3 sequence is CASSIWDREFVQFF. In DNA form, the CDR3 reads TGTGCCAGTAGTATCTGGGACAGGGAATTTGTGCAGTTCTTC.

CDR3 in amino acids: CASSDSGVGDEQFF. CDR3 coding DNA: TGCGCCAGCAGCGACTCGGGGGTGGGGGATGAGCAGTTCTTC. The genes are TRBV5-1 and TRBJ2-1; the D gene is possibly TRBD2 (6 bases). This CDR3 contains 14 residues. The germline CDR1 and CDR2 sequences are SGHRS and YFSETQ. Trimming took 4 bases from V and 8 from J, leaving 16 bases between them.

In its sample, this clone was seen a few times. This CDR3 reads CASSPGTGYGYTF. CDR3 in DNA: TGTGCCAGCAGCCCCGGGACAGGGTATGGCTACACCTTC. The chain carries TRBV7-3 and TRBJ1-2, with 9 bases that match TRBD1. Germline V gene data show CDR1 as SGHTA and CDR2 as FQGTGA. V shed 5 bases, J shed 5 bases, and the junction held 3 bases outside the gene matches. There are 13 residues in the CDR3.

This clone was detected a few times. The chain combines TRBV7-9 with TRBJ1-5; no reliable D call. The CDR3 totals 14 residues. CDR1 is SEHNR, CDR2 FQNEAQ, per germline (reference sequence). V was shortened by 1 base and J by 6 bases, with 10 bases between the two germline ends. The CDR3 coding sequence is TGTGCCAGCAGCTTAGACAGTCCCAGTCAGCCCCAGCATTTT. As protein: CASSLDSPSQPQHF.

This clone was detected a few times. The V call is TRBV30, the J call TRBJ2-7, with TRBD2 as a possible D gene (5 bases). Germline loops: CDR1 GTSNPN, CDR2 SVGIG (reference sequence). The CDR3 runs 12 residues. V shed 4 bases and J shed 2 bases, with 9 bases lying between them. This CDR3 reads CAWKIAPYEQYF. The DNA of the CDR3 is TGTGCCTGGAAGATAGCGCCCTACGAGCAGTACTTC.